These T cell receptor beta chains were read from a single sample in a study of blood T cell repertoires in COVID-19. Using immunoSEQ multiplex PCR, the repertoire was profiled, and TCRdb retains in-frame clones only, with some absent. The sample lists 160,000 or so clones, approximately 80% occurring once. The sample consisted of peripheral blood. Receptor source: a man between 65 and 85 years old who had recovered from COVID-19. Both conserved end residues are part of each CDR3. D genes are given only for firm matches. The listing skips clone size in some rows; elsewhere it reads once, few, many or a size class.

TRBJ2-1	16	.	TRBV7-2	TRBD2	CASSLGLAEGLGEQFF	TGTGCCAGCAGCTTAGGGCTAGCGGAGGGGTTGGGTGAGCAGTTCTTC
TRBJ2-7	15	.	TRBV6-6	.	CASSHGPTNSYEQYF	TGTGCCAGCAGTCATGGCCCAACGAACTCCTACGAGCAGTACTTC
TRBJ1-1	15	.	TRBV25-1	.	CASSEGKWANTEAFF	TGTGCCAGCAGTGAAGGCAAGTGGGCGAACACTGAAGCTTTCTTT
TRBJ1-5	12	.	TRBV7-3	.	CASSSTDQPQHF	TGTGCCAGCAGCTCGACAGATCAGCCCCAGCATTTT
TRBJ1-3	12	.	TRBV2	.	CASSYRAGTIYF	TGTGCCAGCAGTTACAGGGCCGGCACCATATATTTT
TRBJ2-5	15	.	TRBV18	.	CASSPFSGTQETQYF	TGTGCCAGCTCACCGTTTTCCGGGACTCAAGAGACCCAGTACTTC
TRBJ2-3	15	once	TRBV2	TRBD2	CASSAAGGTLDTQYF	TGTGCCAGCAGTGCAGCGGGAGGGACCTTAGATACGCAGTATTTT
TRBJ2-1	15	.	TRBV6-2/TRBV6-3	TRBD1	CASSYERGHSNEQFF	TGTGCCAGCAGTTACGAGAGGGGGCACAGCAATGAGCAGTTCTTC
TRBJ1-2	15	once	TRBV3-1/TRBV3-2	TRBD1	CASSQTGGPNYGYTF	TGTGCCAGCAGCCAAACAGGGGGACCTAACTATGGCTACACCTTC
TRBJ2-7	15	.	TRBV6-5	TRBD2	CASSDSAGGLYEQYF	TGTGCCAGCAGTGACTCCGCGGGGGGCCTTTACGAGCAGTACTTC
TRBJ2-2	13	.	TRBV11-2	.	CASSHGGTGELFF	TGTGCCAGCAGCCACGGGGGCACCGGGGAGCTGTTTTTT
TRBJ2-5	15	.	TRBV2	TRBD1	CASTSMGQDAETQYF	TGTGCCAGCACCTCCATGGGACAGGACGCAGAGACCCAGTACTTC
TRBJ1-6	15	few	TRBV9	TRBD1	CASSASGQDNSPLHF	TGTGCCAGCAGCGCCAGCGGACAGGATAATTCACCCCTCCACTTT
TRBJ1-6	15	.	TRBV27	.	CASSLGTLVPSPLHF	TGTGCCAGCAGTTTAGGGACTCTGGTCCCCTCACCCCTCCACTTT
TRBJ2-7	13	.	TRBV2	.	CASREGPPYEQYF	TGTGCCAGCAGGGAGGGGCCACCCTACGAGCAGTACTTC
TRBJ2-3	17	.	TRBV6-2/TRBV6-3	TRBD2	CASSRRSSGGSTDTQYF	TGTGCCAGCAGCCGACGGAGTAGCGGGGGTAGCACAGATACGCAGTATTTT
TRBJ2-5	12	.	TRBV30	.	CAWTRGGETQYF	TGTGCCTGGACCAGGGGCGGAGAGACCCAGTACTTC
TRBJ2-1	16	.	TRBV6-4	TRBD1	CASSETGTGGSNEQFF	TGTGCCAGCAGCGAAACCGGGACAGGGGGTAGCAATGAGCAGTTCTTC
TRBJ2-2	15	.	TRBV6-5	.	CASSYPAGTGGELFF	TGTGCCAGCAGTTACCCAGCGGGTACCGGGGGGGAGCTGTTTTTT
TRBJ1-4	13	.	TRBV28	.	CASRGGAGEKLFF	TGTGCCAGCAGAGGGGGGGCTGGGGAAAAACTGTTTTTT
TRBJ2-5	14	.	TRBV19	.	CASSIGVSGETQYF	TGTGCCAGTAGTATTGGGGTTAGCGGAGAGACCCAGTACTTC
TRBJ2-3	18	once	TRBV5-1	TRBD2	CASSETSGRASGSDTQYF	TGCGCCAGCAGCGAAACTAGCGGGAGGGCCTCCGGGTCAGATACGCAGTATTTT
TRBJ1-4	13	.	TRBV29-1	TRBD1	CSVGSQGDEKLFF	TGCAGCGTTGGATCCCAGGGGGATGAAAAACTGTTTTTT
TRBJ1-1	14	many	TRBV10-2	.	CASTSGRENTEAFF	TGCGCCAGCACCTCGGGCAGGGAGAACACTGAAGCTTTCTTT
TRBJ2-7	16	.	TRBV29-1	.	CSVEVYPCGCSYEQYF	TGCAGCGTTGAAGTCTATCCTTGCGGGTGTTCCTACGAGCAGTACTTC
TRBJ2-2	14	few	TRBV10-1	.	CASSAEGRTGELFF	TGCGCCAGCAGTGCTGAGGGCAGAACCGGGGAGCTGTTTTTT
TRBJ2-1	17	.	TRBV7-9	TRBD2	CASSFTGTSGSYNEQFF	TGTGCCAGCAGCTTCACCGGGACTAGCGGCTCCTACAATGAGCAGTTCTTC
TRBJ2-7	16	once	TRBV27	TRBD2	CASSPPAGTSGYEQYF	TGTGCCAGCAGCCCTCCCGCCGGGACTAGCGGATACGAGCAGTACTTC
TRBJ2-5	14	.	TRBV28	.	CASRPGHFQETQYF	TGTGCCAGCAGACCTGGACACTTCCAAGAGACCCAGTACTTC
TRBJ2-7	15	.	TRBV7-2	.	CASSLESTSPFEQYF	TGTGCCAGCAGCTTAGAGTCTACTTCCCCATTCGAGCAGTACTTC
TRBJ1-2	13	.	TRBV28	.	CASSLPTVHGYTF	TGTGCCAGCAGTTTACCCACAGTTCATGGCTACACCTTC
TRBJ2-7	14	.	TRBV7-2	TRBD1	CASSTVGQGEWQYF	TGTGCCAGCAGCACCGTAGGACAGGGTGAGTGGCAGTACTTC
TRBJ2-3	14	once	TRBV20-1	.	CSASSQGPRDTQYF	TGCAGTGCTAGTTCGCAGGGCCCGCGGGATACGCAGTATTTT
TRBJ1-1	14	once	TRBV5-4	.	CASSLGRDNTEAFF	TGTGCCAGCAGCTTGGGTCGGGATAACACTGAAGCTTTCTTT
TRBJ2-7	13	few	TRBV7-2	.	CASSLVLAGEQYF	TGTGCCAGCAGCTTAGTTCTAGCAGGTGAGCAGTACTTC
TRBJ2-5	12	.	TRBV6-5	TRBD2	CASTGGYETQYF	TGTGCCAGCACCGGGGGGTACGAGACCCAGTACTTC
TRBJ2-1	16	.	TRBV5-1	.	CASSLGLPSSYNEQFF	TGCGCCAGCAGCTTGGGGTTGCCCAGCTCCTACAATGAGCAGTTCTTC
TRBJ1-1	16	.	TRBV19	.	CASSPSGRGRDSEAFF	TGTGCCAGTAGTCCAAGTGGCCGTGGACGGGACTCTGAAGCTTTTTTT
TRBJ1-1	13	.	TRBV9	TRBD1	CASSVQDRAEAFF	TGTGCCAGCAGCGTACAGGACAGGGCTGAAGCTTTCTTT
TRBJ2-2	16	.	TRBV9	TRBD2	CASSVVAGANTGELFF	TGTGCCAGCAGCGTAGTAGCGGGAGCGAACACCGGGGAGCTGTTTTTT
TRBJ2-1	16	.	TRBV28	TRBD2	CASSGTSGQGYNEQFF	TGTGCCAGCAGTGGTACTAGCGGGCAGGGATACAATGAGCAGTTCTTC
TRBJ1-3	15	.	TRBV6-6	.	CASSLDTHSGNTIYF	TGTGCCAGCAGTTTGGACACTCACTCTGGAAACACCATATATTTT
TRBJ2-1	16	once	TRBV5-1	TRBD1	CASRNPGQGFHNEQFF	TGCGCCAGCAGGAACCCCGGACAGGGGTTTCACAATGAGCAGTTCTTC
TRBJ2-5	15	once	TRBV9	TRBD2	CASSISGGGQETQYF	TGTGCCAGCAGCATTAGCGGGGGTGGACAAGAGACCCAGTACTTC
TRBJ2-3	15	.	TRBV3-1/TRBV3-2	TRBD2	CASRGLAGGSDTQYF	TGTGCCAGCAGGGGACTAGCGGGAGGGTCAGATACGCAGTATTTT
TRBJ1-2	14	.	TRBV6-5	TRBD1	CASTRDSSFYGYTF	TGTGCCAGCACTCGGGACAGCTCCTTCTATGGCTACACCTTC
TRBJ2-2	18	.	TRBV24-1	TRBD2	CATRTRTSGSLNTGELFF	TGTGCCACCAGGACGAGGACTAGCGGGAGTCTAAACACCGGGGAGCTGTTTTTT
TRBJ1-1	15	.	TRBV24-1	TRBD1	CATSDRDSTNTEAFF	TGTGCCACCAGTGACCGGGACAGTACAAACACTGAAGCTTTCTTT
TRBJ1-5	16	.	TRBV7-8	TRBD1	CASSLEAGGGNQPQHF	TGTGCCAGCAGCTTAGAGGCAGGGGGAGGCAATCAGCCCCAGCATTTT
TRBJ2-7	12	.	TRBV5-1	.	CASSLQAYEQYF	TGCGCCAGCAGCTTGCAGGCCTACGAGCAGTACTTC
TRBJ2-1	15	once	TRBV20-1	TRBD2	CSASSGSGSGNEQFF	TGCAGTGCTAGTTCGGGGAGCGGGAGCGGCAATGAGCAGTTCTTC
TRBJ2-4	16	.	TRBV2	.	CASRGGQGISKNIQYF	TGTGCCAGCAGGGGGGGTCAGGGTATATCCAAAAACATTCAGTACTTC
TRBJ2-5	15	few	TRBV5-6	TRBD1	CASSLRGTGLETQYF	TGTGCCAGCAGCTTGAGAGGGACAGGGCTGGAGACCCAGTACTTC